A selection of T cell receptor beta chains follows, all from one sample in a study of breast tumors, draining lymph nodes, adjacent tissues. MiXCR, applied by TCRdb to the multiplex PCR reads, yields one record per CDR3 protein. The sample consists of some 140,000 distinct CDR3 sequences, approximately 22% of them appearing once. Input material: axillary lymph node tissue. The receptors shown here come from a female donor with breast cancer. Some clones in this sample may be carry-over from other donors' samples. Both conserved end residues are part of each CDR3. The order of the fields is V gene, D gene, clone size, J gene, CDR3 protein, CDR3 DNA. A D gene is named only where the DNA matches it firmly. Not every row has a clone size; where given, it reads once, few, many or a size class.

V gene: TRBV28; D gene: -; clone size: many; J gene: TRBJ2-7; CDR3 protein: CASSLGRFGYEQYF; CDR3 DNA: TGTGCCAGCAGTTTGGGCAGATTCGGCTACGAGCAGTACTTC
V gene: TRBV24-1; D gene: TRBD2; clone size: many; J gene: TRBJ2-2; CDR3 protein: CATSDLTSEQNTGELFF; CDR3 DNA: TGTGCCACCAGTGACCTGACTAGCGAGCAGAACACCGGGGAGCTGTTTTTT
V gene: TRBV3-1; D gene: -; clone size: few; J gene: TRBJ1-4; CDR3 protein: CASSQDQGLREKLFF; CDR3 DNA: TGTGCCAGCAGCCAAGATCAGGGCCTAAGAGAAAAACTGTTTTTT
V gene: TRBV12-3/TRBV12-4; D gene: -; clone size: many; J gene: TRBJ2-7; CDR3 protein: CASSLGQRADEQYF; CDR3 DNA: TGTGCCAGCAGTTTGGGTCAGAGGGCGGACGAGCAGTACTTC
V gene: TRBV9; D gene: -; clone size: many; J gene: TRBJ1-6; CDR3 protein: CASSVEGLNSPLHF; CDR3 DNA: TGTGCCAGCAGCGTAGAAGGGCTTAACTCACCCCTCCACTTT
V gene: TRBV10-3; D gene: -; clone size: many; J gene: TRBJ2-7; CDR3 protein: CAISESLVPGEQYF; CDR3 DNA: TGTGCCATCAGTGAGTCACTAGTCCCGGGGGAGCAGTACTTC
V gene: TRBV18; D gene: -; clone size: many; J gene: TRBJ1-2; CDR3 protein: CASSPLPGGSHYGYTF; CDR3 DNA: TGTGCCAGCTCACCATTACCCGGGGGCAGCCACTATGGCTACACCTTC
V gene: TRBV4-1; D gene: TRBD1; clone size: many; J gene: TRBJ1-4; CDR3 protein: CASSLTGVGEKLFF; CDR3 DNA: TGCGCCAGCAGCCTTACAGGGGTTGGGGAAAAACTGTTTTTT
V gene: TRBV28; D gene: TRBD1; clone size: -; J gene: TRBJ2-7; CDR3 protein: CASSLGKTGAFYEQYF; CDR3 DNA: TGTGCCAGCAGTTTAGGAAAGACAGGGGCTTTCTACGAGCAGTATTTC
V gene: TRBV6-5; D gene: -; clone size: many; J gene: TRBJ2-7; CDR3 protein: CASSYSGRGVRREQYF; CDR3 DNA: TGTGCCAGCAGTTACTCTGGCAGGGGAGTTCGTCGCGAGCAGTACTTC
V gene: TRBV12-3/TRBV12-4; D gene: -; clone size: many; J gene: TRBJ2-5; CDR3 protein: CASSFRGEETQYF; CDR3 DNA: TGTGCCAGCAGTTTCCGAGGAGAAGAGACCCAGTACTTC
V gene: TRBV14; D gene: TRBD2; clone size: many; J gene: TRBJ2-3; CDR3 protein: CASSNGRVYRGADTQYF; CDR3 DNA: TGTGCCAGCAGCAACGGGAGGGTCTACCGAGGAGCAGATACGCAGTATTTT
V gene: TRBV14; D gene: -; clone size: few; J gene: TRBJ2-5; CDR3 protein: CASSQVGRVVETQYF; CDR3 DNA: TGTGCCAGCAGCCAAGTCGGCAGGGTGGTGGAGACCCAGTACTTC
V gene: TRBV7-9; D gene: -; clone size: many; J gene: TRBJ2-7; CDR3 protein: CASSLNSGTGSNYEQYF; CDR3 DNA: TGTGCCAGCAGCTTAAACTCGGGGACTGGATCCAACTACGAGCAGTACTTC
V gene: TRBV12-3/TRBV12-4; D gene: -; clone size: many; J gene: TRBJ2-3; CDR3 protein: CASSLDRPSTDTQYF; CDR3 DNA: TGTGCCAGCAGCCTCGACAGACCCAGCACAGATACGCAGTATTTT
V gene: TRBV6-2/TRBV6-3; D gene: TRBD2; clone size: many; J gene: TRBJ2-7; CDR3 protein: CASSPTGTSGTMLYEQYF; CDR3 DNA: TGTGCCAGCAGTCCCACCGGGACTAGCGGGACAATGTTGTACGAGCAGTACTTC
V gene: TRBV12-3/TRBV12-4; D gene: -; clone size: many; J gene: TRBJ2-2; CDR3 protein: CASGLGAWAGELFF; CDR3 DNA: TGTGCCAGCGGCTTGGGAGCTTGGGCCGGGGAGCTGTTTTTT
V gene: TRBV20-1; D gene: TRBD2; clone size: -; J gene: TRBJ2-5; CDR3 protein: CSARDLTGGREETQYF; CDR3 DNA: TGCAGTGCTAGAGATTTAACGGGAGGGCGGGAGGAGACCCAGTACTTC
V gene: TRBV9; D gene: -; clone size: many; J gene: TRBJ2-5; CDR3 protein: CASSGGLAPKTQYF; CDR3 DNA: TGTGCCAGCAGCGGGGGCCTAGCCCCGAAGACCCAGTACTTC
V gene: TRBV2; D gene: -; clone size: many; J gene: TRBJ1-5; CDR3 protein: CASSLQGSQPQHF; CDR3 DNA: TGTGCCAGCAGTCTACAGGGTTCTCAGCCCCAGCATTTT
V gene: TRBV30; D gene: -; clone size: many; J gene: TRBJ2-3; CDR3 protein: CAWSRPDTQYF; CDR3 DNA: TGTGCCTGGTCCCGGCCAGATACGCAGTATTTT
V gene: TRBV7-3; D gene: -; clone size: many; J gene: TRBJ1-6; CDR3 protein: CASSTGGGSPLHF; CDR3 DNA: TGTGCCAGCAGCACCGGAGGGGGATCACCCCTCCACTTT
V gene: TRBV11-2; D gene: TRBD1; clone size: many; J gene: TRBJ2-3; CDR3 protein: CASSLTSGQGSDTQYF; CDR3 DNA: TGTGCCAGCAGCTTAACATCGGGACAGGGCTCAGATACGCAGTATTTT
V gene: TRBV27; D gene: -; clone size: many; J gene: TRBJ2-7; CDR3 protein: CASSLSSVPYEQYF; CDR3 DNA: TGTGCCAGCAGTTTATCGAGCGTCCCCTACGAGCAGTACTTC
V gene: TRBV19; D gene: TRBD1; clone size: many; J gene: TRBJ1-2; CDR3 protein: CASGPNRGRGYGYTF; CDR3 DNA: TGTGCCAGCGGACCTAACAGGGGGCGCGGGTATGGCTACACCTTC
V gene: TRBV6-6; D gene: TRBD1; clone size: many; J gene: TRBJ1-3; CDR3 protein: CASSLTTGTIVGNTIYF; CDR3 DNA: TGTGCCAGCAGTCTAACGACAGGGACGATCGTGGGAAACACCATATATTTT
V gene: TRBV28; D gene: -; clone size: few; J gene: TRBJ2-2; CDR3 protein: CASSFGRPNTGELFF; CDR3 DNA: TGTGCCAGCAGTTTTGGACGGCCGAACACCGGGGAGCTGTTTTTT
V gene: TRBV6-6; D gene: -; clone size: -; J gene: TRBJ2-3; CDR3 protein: CASSYGDDTDTQYF; CDR3 DNA: TGTGCCAGCAGTTACGGGGACGACACAGATACGCAGTATTTT
V gene: TRBV5-8; D gene: -; clone size: many; J gene: TRBJ2-7; CDR3 protein: CASSFDGGASLSVVEQYF; CDR3 DNA: TGTGCCAGCAGCTTCGATGGGGGGGCCAGTTTGAGTGTTGTAGAGCAGTACTTC
V gene: TRBV7-9; D gene: -; clone size: many; J gene: TRBJ1-3; CDR3 protein: CASSLGDDGTGNTIYF; CDR3 DNA: TGTGCCAGCAGCTTAGGAGACGACGGAACCGGAAACACCATATATTTT
V gene: TRBV2; D gene: TRBD2; clone size: many; J gene: TRBJ2-7; CDR3 protein: CASSRGLAATYEQYF; CDR3 DNA: TGTGCCAGCAGTAGAGGACTAGCGGCCACCTACGAGCAGTACTTC
V gene: TRBV11-2; D gene: TRBD1; clone size: -; J gene: TRBJ2-2; CDR3 protein: CASSTQGAAGELFF; CDR3 DNA: TGTGCCAGCAGCACACAGGGGGCGGCCGGGGAGCTGTTTTTT
V gene: TRBV4-1; D gene: TRBD1; clone size: many; J gene: TRBJ2-7; CDR3 protein: CASSQQGAGYEQYF; CDR3 DNA: TGCGCCAGCAGCCAACAGGGGGCAGGGTACGAGCAGTACTTC
V gene: TRBV12-5; D gene: -; clone size: many; J gene: TRBJ2-1; CDR3 protein: CASVALDNEQFF; CDR3 DNA: TGTGCTAGTGTGGCACTAGACAATGAGCAGTTCTTC
V gene: TRBV20-1; D gene: TRBD2; clone size: many; J gene: TRBJ2-1; CDR3 protein: CSARVAGLYNEQFF; CDR3 DNA: TGCAGTGCTAGGGTAGCGGGGTTGTACAATGAGCAGTTCTTC
V gene: TRBV7-2; D gene: -; clone size: many; J gene: TRBJ2-7; CDR3 protein: CASRSLGDEQYF; CDR3 DNA: TGTGCCAGCAGGTCCCTAGGGGACGAGCAGTACTTC
V gene: TRBV7-2; D gene: TRBD1; clone size: many; J gene: TRBJ2-7; CDR3 protein: CASSLAGQGAYEQYF; CDR3 DNA: TGTGCCAGCAGCTTAGCGGGGCAGGGGGCGTACGAGCAGTACTTC
V gene: TRBV28; D gene: TRBD1; clone size: few; J gene: TRBJ1-6; CDR3 protein: CASSFGRSAGGLFAGSPLHF; CDR3 DNA: TGTGCCAGCAGTTTTGGGAGGTCGGCAGGGGGTCTTTTTGCAGGGTCACCCCTCCACTTT
V gene: TRBV6-5; D gene: -; clone size: many; J gene: TRBJ2-1; CDR3 protein: CASSSPSAGNEQFF; CDR3 DNA: TGTGCCAGCAGTTCCCCCTCGGCAGGCAATGAGCAGTTCTTC
V gene: TRBV9; D gene: TRBD2; clone size: many; J gene: TRBJ2-2; CDR3 protein: CASSVTSGQTTGELFF; CDR3 DNA: TGTGCCAGCAGCGTGACTAGCGGGCAGACCACCGGGGAGCTGTTTTTT
V gene: TRBV3-1; D gene: -; clone size: many; J gene: TRBJ2-5; CDR3 protein: CASSQRNQETQYF; CDR3 DNA: TGTGCCAGCAGCCAACGGAACCAAGAGACCCAGTACTTC
V gene: TRBV2; D gene: -; clone size: many; J gene: TRBJ2-7; CDR3 protein: CASSEEGGSGSYEQYF; CDR3 DNA: TGTGCCAGCAGTGAAGAGGGGGGGAGTGGTTCCTACGAGCAGTACTTC
V gene: TRBV7-9; D gene: -; clone size: many; J gene: TRBJ1-4; CDR3 protein: CASSRGAGQLNEKLFF; CDR3 DNA: TGTGCCAGCAGCAGAGGGGCAGGGCAGCTTAATGAAAAACTGTTTTTT
V gene: TRBV19; D gene: TRBD2; clone size: many; J gene: TRBJ2-3; CDR3 protein: CASRSGRITDTQYF; CDR3 DNA: TGTGCCAGTAGAAGCGGGAGAATCACAGATACGCAGTATTTT
V gene: TRBV28; D gene: -; clone size: -; J gene: TRBJ2-7; CDR3 protein: CASSLVGYLSYEQYF; CDR3 DNA: TGTGCCAGCAGTTTAGTGGGGTATCTCTCCTACGAGCAGTACTTC
V gene: TRBV20-1; D gene: -; clone size: many; J gene: TRBJ2-3; CDR3 protein: CSARPPRAADTQYF; CDR3 DNA: TGCAGTGCTAGACCCCCCAGGGCTGCAGATACGCAGTATTTT
V gene: TRBV11-1; D gene: TRBD1; clone size: many; J gene: TRBJ2-3; CDR3 protein: CASSPRTGMRTDTQYF; CDR3 DNA: TGTGCCAGCAGCCCTCGGACAGGGATGCGCACAGATACGCAGTATTTT
V gene: TRBV12-5; D gene: -; clone size: many; J gene: TRBJ2-7; CDR3 protein: CASGLVNRVQQYF; CDR3 DNA: TGTGCTAGTGGTTTGGTAAACAGGGTTCAGCAGTACTTC
V gene: TRBV30; D gene: -; clone size: many; J gene: TRBJ1-4; CDR3 protein: CAWSVGGEKLFF; CDR3 DNA: TGTGCCTGGAGTGTAGGGGGAGAAAAACTGTTTTTT
V gene: TRBV5-1; D gene: -; clone size: many; J gene: TRBJ2-1; CDR3 protein: CASSLVYQGTYNEQFF; CDR3 DNA: TGCGCCAGCAGCTTGGTGTACCAGGGGACATACAATGAGCAGTTCTTC
V gene: TRBV11-2; D gene: -; clone size: many; J gene: TRBJ2-7; CDR3 protein: CASSLVSSLRSYEQYF; CDR3 DNA: TGTGCCAGCAGCTTAGTCTCCTCTCTGAGGTCCTACGAGCAGTACTTC
V gene: TRBV27; D gene: -; clone size: many; J gene: TRBJ2-3; CDR3 protein: CASSSFRFTDTQYF; CDR3 DNA: TGTGCCAGCAGTTCTTTCAGATTCACAGATACGCAGTATTTT